The rows below give T cell receptor beta chains drawn from one sample of a study of CD8 T cells in ankylosing spondylitis. TCRdb reanalysed the 5' RACE reads using MiXCR and keeps one entry per CDR3 protein. The profile shows 800,000 to 900,000 distinct CDR3 sequences, about 10% of them singletons. The material sequenced was blood, either unsorted or a sorted T cell fraction (not recorded which). Receptor source: a male donor with ankylosing spondylitis. Each CDR3 is given with its conserved first and last residue. The order of the fields is J gene, CDR3 length, clone size, D gene, V gene, CDR3 protein. A D gene is named only where the DNA matches it firmly. Size values are once, few and many counts, or a class for expanded clones, and some rows have none.

TRBJ2-1,14,NA,NA,TRBV20-1,CSASKPDFYNEQFF
TRBJ2-7,12,NA,NA,TRBV20-1,CSARKLGGEQYF
TRBJ2-4,16,NA,NA,TRBV6-1,CASAIKGRVAKNIQYF
TRBJ2-1,15,NA,NA,TRBV9,CASSRDLPSYNQQFF
TRBJ2-3,17,NA,NA,TRBV18,CASSPSLRGPAADTQYF
TRBJ2-3,14,many,NA,TRBV5-1,CASSFGGRTDTQYF
TRBJ2-1,18,few,TRBD2,TRBV20-1,CSACRVTSGSYSYNEQFF
TRBJ1-1,15,NA,NA,TRBV4-2,CASSRRWGANTEAFF
TRBJ2-3,18,few,NA,TRBV2,CASSEGGPQGSLTDTQYF
TRBJ2-3,14,many,NA,TRBV12-3/TRBV12-4,CASSLGPNTDTQYF
TRBJ2-1,14,few,NA,TRBV5-4,CASSATSQDNEQFF
TRBJ1-2,11,NA,NA,TRBV29-1,CSVTDSYGYTF
TRBJ1-2,12,few,NA,TRBV20-1,CSARDAGRGYTF
TRBJ2-1,15,many,TRBD2,TRBV4-2,CASSFSGRAGNEQFF
TRBJ2-2,12,many,NA,TRBV7-2,CASSPYSGELFF
TRBJ2-7,14,NA,NA,TRBV11-3,CASSRPTAPYEQYF
TRBJ2-2,16,few,NA,TRBV10-3,CATQGGGGLYTGELFF
TRBJ1-1,15,NA,NA,TRBV9,CASSVVVNMNTEAFF
TRBJ2-1,14,many,NA,TRBV5-1,CASSFTRGAGEQFF
TRBJ2-7,14,NA,TRBD2,TRBV20-1,CSAKVAGGRYEQYF
TRBJ2-3,15,NA,NA,TRBV20-1,CSAEGRVGLRDTQYF
TRBJ2-6,16,few,TRBD1,TRBV10-3,CAISDGTGTGANVLTF
TRBJ2-2,14,few,NA,TRBV6-5,CASSYSRVTGELFF
TRBJ1-1,16,many,NA,TRBV25-1,CASSLGGIGMNTEAFF
TRBJ1-2,15,NA,NA,TRBV27,CASSLLAGGYYGYTF
TRBJ2-5,15,few,NA,TRBV5-1,CASSPFTGLQETQYF
TRBJ1-4,11,NA,NA,TRBV21-1,CASGRQGGLFF
TRBJ2-1,17,NA,TRBD1,TRBV27,CASSLGTSGTGVNEQFF
TRBJ2-7,13,few,NA,TRBV20-1,CSASQDPTPEQYF
TRBJ2-3,16,NA,TRBD2,TRBV6-1,CASSRQIAGWTDTQYF
TRBJ2-5,13,NA,NA,TRBV6-1,CASSLEADETQYF
TRBJ1-6,14,few,NA,TRBV10-2,CASRQESYNSPLHF
TRBJ2-3,14,NA,NA,TRBV20-1,CSAIKTLSTDTQYF
TRBJ2-1,16,few,NA,TRBV12-3/TRBV12-4,CASSFRSTGLRNEQFF
TRBJ2-7,17,NA,TRBD2,TRBV27,CASSPFPTSGFSYEQYF
TRBJ1-2,15,NA,NA,TRBV5-1,CASSLVGPSNYGYTF
TRBJ2-5,14,NA,NA,TRBV6-2/TRBV6-3,CASSDITSEETQYF
TRBJ1-5,13,NA,NA,TRBV3-1,CASTRGTDQPQHF
TRBJ1-6,16,many,NA,TRBV12-3/TRBV12-4,CASTLGSGGRNSPLHF
TRBJ2-5,14,many,NA,TRBV15,CATSRGTEQETQYF
TRBJ2-3,15,NA,NA,TRBV12-3/TRBV12-4,CASNQGRTSTDTQYF
TRBJ2-1,12,few,NA,TRBV6-2/TRBV6-3,CASSFRHNEQFF
TRBJ1-1,13,NA,NA,TRBV6-5,CASSFWTNTEAFF
TRBJ1-2,16,few,NA,TRBV15,CATSRDLRTVVFGYTF
TRBJ1-2,14,many,NA,TRBV12-3/TRBV12-4,CASSFGGPNYGYTF
TRBJ1-1,14,NA,NA,TRBV7-3,CASSLSPGQSEAFF
TRBJ2-5,10,many,NA,TRBV27,CANRGGTQYF
TRBJ2-7,17,NA,TRBD2,TRBV10-3,CAISPGTSGGSSYEQYF
TRBJ1-6,14,NA,NA,TRBV5-1,CASSFKDYNSPLHF
TRBJ2-5,12,NA,NA,TRBV5-1,CASSEVQETQYF
TRBJ2-3,12,few,NA,TRBV12-3/TRBV12-4,CASTPGADTQYF
TRBJ2-7,14,many,NA,TRBV6-2/TRBV6-3,CASSRQGGSYEQYF
TRBJ1-3,16,NA,NA,TRBV6-1,CASRPSVGSSGNTIYF
TRBJ2-7,15,NA,TRBD1,TRBV18,CASSPAGTGALEQYF
TRBJ2-5,14,few,NA,TRBV20-1,CSARPRVDLETQYF
TRBJ2-5,14,few,TRBD2,TRBV4-2,CASSLTSGLETQYF
TRBJ2-1,14,few,NA,TRBV12-3/TRBV12-4,CASGPWEMVNEQFF
TRBJ1-1,14,many,TRBD1,TRBV3-1,CASSPQGSMAEAFF
TRBJ2-7,18,many,NA,TRBV5-1,CASSSGGAWRRKTYEQYF